This T cell receptor (beta chain) was captured in a study of graft-versus-host responses after intestinal transplantation (dated by TCRdb to 2020 to 2022). In the study overall: Multivisceral, liver-intestinal, or isolated intestinal transplants were received by the recipients. Every recipient was given anti-thymocyte globulin induction, followed by around three years of maintenance tacrolimus and steroids. After intestinal transplantation, graft-versus-host and host-versus-graft alloreactive T cell clones were followed in the graft, circulation and bone marrow using bulk TCR-beta CDR3 sequencing. Alloreactive clones were identified by sequencing pre-transplant mixed lymphocyte reaction products and comparing these products with unstimulated pre-transplant donor and recipient T cells. Of the 20 to 30 intestinal transplant recipients enrolled in the cohort, one of whom was a retransplant, a few patients without pretransplant specimens were excluded. Donor T cell macrochimerism was defined as a peak of at least 4% donor T cells among recipient peripheral blood mononuclear cells. Samples from a few later patients were sequenced in-house on an Illumina MiSeq with MiXCR processing rather than by the commercial service. What the authors observed across the whole study: Early after transplant, peak levels of circulating GvH clones were found to be associated with declines in HvG clones. The conclusions were limited by the relatively low number and heterogeneity of the intestinal transplant patients. Patients with donor T cell macrochimerism had high GvH to HvG T cell clonal ratios in their allografts. GvH clones were detected in recipient bone marrow, and some appeared earlier in ileal mucosa or blood, consistent with an intestinal mucosal origin.

Intraepithelial and lamina propria lymphocytes were isolated from graft specimens using dithiothreitol, EDTA incubations and collagenase D digestion. Bulk TCR-beta sequencing was performed on serial intestinal graft biopsy specimens collected as late as 600 days after transplant. With regard to this clone: The antigen it recognizes is unknown. No per-base quality is available; no much larger clone lies one base away.

The receptor library was made with the immunoSEQ multiplex PCR assay. Adaptive Biotechnologies carried out high-throughput TCR-beta CDR3 sequencing of genomic DNA for most patients. The authors' pipeline ran thus. Adaptive's ImmunoSEQ software was the source of the TCR sequencing data for 15 to 20 patients, while a few other patients were processed with MiXCR and VDJtools. CDR3 nucleotide sequences shared between donor and recipient were removed because their origin could not be assigned. To be classed as alloreactive, a clone needed at least 2-fold expansion over unstimulated cells and a minimum CFSE-low frequency of 0.002% (template counts) or 0.001% (read counts). Mappable clones were those detected in sequenced pre-transplant spleen, lymph node, or MLR CFSE-low populations of the donor or recipient. The cumulative frequency of alloreactive clones was calculated as a percentage of all sequences, weighted by copy number. TCRdb retrieved this table from immuneACCESS and kept in-frame rearrangements only. Not all clones are present; in checked studies, unresolved V genes account for under half, and no reason is known for the remainder. That table supplies the V and J calls and clone size; D and trimming were determined from the DNA. The sample table shows roughly 16,000 clones, and about 61% are seen once. The biggest ten clones account for about 13% of the sample.

V sheds 6 bases and J sheds 7 bases, leaving 15 bases between their ends. The germline V gene (reference sequence) supplies CDR1 WNHNN and CDR2 SYGVQD. The CDR3 numbers 14 residues from cysteine through phenylalanine. Only the CDR3 region is kept as DNA, spanning 42 bases read in frame from base 1. The sequence came from a human patient who received an intestinal transplant, so some T cells may come from the graft donor. The source was ileum tissue, collected 524 days after transplant. The rearrangement combines TRBV10-1 with TRBJ2-2; the D segment could be TRBD1, given 5 matching bases. The nucleotide sequence is given as TGCGCCAGCAGCCAGGGATGGAGCAGCGGGGAGCTGTTTTTT. This is translated as CASSQGWSSGELFF.